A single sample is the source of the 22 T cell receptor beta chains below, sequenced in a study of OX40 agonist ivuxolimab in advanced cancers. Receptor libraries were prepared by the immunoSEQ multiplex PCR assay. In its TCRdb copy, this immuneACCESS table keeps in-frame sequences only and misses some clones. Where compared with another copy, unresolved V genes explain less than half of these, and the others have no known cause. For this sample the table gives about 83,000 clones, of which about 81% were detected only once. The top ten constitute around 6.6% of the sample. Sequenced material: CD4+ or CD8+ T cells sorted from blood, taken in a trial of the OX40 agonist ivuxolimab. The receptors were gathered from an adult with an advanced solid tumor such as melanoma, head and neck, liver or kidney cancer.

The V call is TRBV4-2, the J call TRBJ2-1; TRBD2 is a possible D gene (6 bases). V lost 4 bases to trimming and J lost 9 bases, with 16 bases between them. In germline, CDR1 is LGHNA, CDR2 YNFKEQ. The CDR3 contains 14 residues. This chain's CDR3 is CASSPQREKAEQFF. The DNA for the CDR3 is TGTGCCAGCAGCCCCCAACGGGAGAAGGCTGAGCAGTTCTTC.

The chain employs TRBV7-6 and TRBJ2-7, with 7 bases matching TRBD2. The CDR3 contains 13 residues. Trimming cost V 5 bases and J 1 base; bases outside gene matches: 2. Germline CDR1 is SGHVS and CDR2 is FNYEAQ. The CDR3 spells CASSQGLSYEQYF. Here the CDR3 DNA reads TGTGCCAGCAGCCAGGGACTATCCTACGAGCAGTACTTC. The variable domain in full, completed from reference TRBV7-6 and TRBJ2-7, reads GAGVSQSPRYKVTKRGQDVALRCDPISGHVSLYWYRQALGQGPEFLTYFNYEAQQDKSGLPNDRFSAERPEGSISTLTIQRTEQRDSAMYRCASSQGLSYEQYFGPGTRLTVT.

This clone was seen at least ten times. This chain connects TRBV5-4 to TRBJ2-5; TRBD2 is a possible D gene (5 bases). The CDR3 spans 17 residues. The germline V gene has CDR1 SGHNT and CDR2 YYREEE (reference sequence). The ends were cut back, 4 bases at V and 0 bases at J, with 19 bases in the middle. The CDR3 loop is CASSLNRGNAYQETQYF. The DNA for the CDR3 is TGTGCCAGCAGCCTTAACCGGGGTAACGCTTACCAAGAGACCCAGTACTTC.

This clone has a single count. As DNA, the CDR3 is TGTGCCAGCTCACCACCGGGCCTGTACCAAGAGACCCAGTACTTC. It is translated as CASSPPGLYQETQYF. The rearrangement uses TRBV18 and TRBJ2-5; D gene uncertain. The germline gives CDR1 KGHSH, CDR2 LQKENI. This CDR3 region has 15 residues. V lost 0 bases and J lost 0, with 8 bases in between.

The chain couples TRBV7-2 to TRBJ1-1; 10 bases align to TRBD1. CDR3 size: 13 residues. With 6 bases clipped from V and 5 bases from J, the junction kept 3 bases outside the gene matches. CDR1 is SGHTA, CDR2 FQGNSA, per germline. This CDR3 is CASRTGGGTEAFF. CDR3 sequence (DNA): TGTGCCAGCAGGACAGGGGGCGGAACTGAAGCTTTCTTT.

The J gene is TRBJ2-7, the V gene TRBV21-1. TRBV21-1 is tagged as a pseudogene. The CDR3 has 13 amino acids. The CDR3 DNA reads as TGTGCCAGCAGCAAGGGAGGGGGCGACGAGCAGTACTTC. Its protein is CASSKGGGDEQYF.

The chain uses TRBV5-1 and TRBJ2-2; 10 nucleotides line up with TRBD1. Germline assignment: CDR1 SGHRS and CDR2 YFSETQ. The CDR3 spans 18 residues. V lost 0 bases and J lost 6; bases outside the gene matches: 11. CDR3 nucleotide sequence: TGCGCCAGCAGCTTGGTCTGGGACAGGGGAAGTGCCGCCGGGGAGCTGTTTTTT. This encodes CASSLVWDRGSAAGELFF.

The CDR3 DNA reads as TGTGCCAGCAGCTTGGGACAGGGCTATTGGATCACTGAAGCTTTCTTT. Its protein product is CASSLGQGYWITEAFF. The chain uses TRBV5-6 and TRBJ1-1, with 7 positions matching TRBD1. The junction had 9 bases not matched to a gene; V was cut back by 0 bases and J by 4 bases. The germline CDR1 and CDR2 sequences are SGHDT and YYEEEE. The CDR3 runs 16 residues.

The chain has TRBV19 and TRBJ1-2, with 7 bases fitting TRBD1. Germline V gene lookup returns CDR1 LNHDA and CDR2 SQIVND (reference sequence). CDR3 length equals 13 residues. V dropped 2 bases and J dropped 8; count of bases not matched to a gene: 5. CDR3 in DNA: TGTGCCAGTAGTATAACAGGGGACCGGGGCTACACCTTC. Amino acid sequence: CASSITGDRGYTF.

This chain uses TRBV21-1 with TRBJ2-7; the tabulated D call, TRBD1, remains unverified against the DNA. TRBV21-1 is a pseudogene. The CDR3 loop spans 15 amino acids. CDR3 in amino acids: CASSTQTARAYEQYF. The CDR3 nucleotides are TGTGCCAGCAGCACCCAGACAGCCCGGGCTTACGAGCAGTACTTC.

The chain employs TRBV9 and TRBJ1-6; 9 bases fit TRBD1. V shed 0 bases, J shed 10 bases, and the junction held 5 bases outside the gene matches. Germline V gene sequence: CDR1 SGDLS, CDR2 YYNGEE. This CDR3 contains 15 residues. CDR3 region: CASSVEGTGKSPLHF. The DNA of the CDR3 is TGTGCCAGCAGCGTAGAAGGGACAGGGAAATCACCCCTCCACTTT.

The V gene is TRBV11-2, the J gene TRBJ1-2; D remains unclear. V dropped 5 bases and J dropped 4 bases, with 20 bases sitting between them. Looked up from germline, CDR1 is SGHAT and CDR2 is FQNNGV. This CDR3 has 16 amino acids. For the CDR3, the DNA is TGTGCCAGCAGCCCATCTGCAGGTGGTGGATCCTATGGCTACACCTTC. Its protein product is CASSPSAGGGSYGYTF.

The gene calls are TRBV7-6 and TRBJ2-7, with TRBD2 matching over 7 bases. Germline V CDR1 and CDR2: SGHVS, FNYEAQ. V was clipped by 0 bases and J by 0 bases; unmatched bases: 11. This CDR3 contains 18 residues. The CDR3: CASSLASQGGGLSYEQYF. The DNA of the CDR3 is TGTGCCAGCAGCTTAGCTTCTCAAGGCGGGGGTCTCTCCTACGAGCAGTACTTC.

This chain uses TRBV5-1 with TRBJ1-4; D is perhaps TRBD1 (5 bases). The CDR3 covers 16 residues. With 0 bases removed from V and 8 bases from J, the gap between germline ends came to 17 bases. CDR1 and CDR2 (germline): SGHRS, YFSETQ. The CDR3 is CASSLGTGPPFEKLFF. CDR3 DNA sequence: TGCGCCAGCAGCTTGGGTACAGGACCACCGTTCGAAAAACTGTTTTTT.

This CDR3 is CSAIGYETQYF. The CDR3 DNA sequence: TGCAGTGCTATAGGGTACGAGACCCAGTACTTC. The chain has TRBV20-1 and TRBJ2-5, with D unclear. The germline V gene encodes CDR1 DFQATT and CDR2 SNEGSKA (reference sequence). CDR3 length: 11 residues. With 4 bases removed from V and 5 bases from J, the gap between germline ends came to 8 bases.

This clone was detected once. As DNA, the CDR3 is TGTGCCAGCAGTCTAATGCCGTCGGGGCATTCACCCCTCCACTTT. Translating gives CASSLMPSGHSPLHF. The genes are TRBV7-3 and TRBJ1-6; weak D call: TRBD1 (5 bases). This CDR3 contains 15 residues. The germline gives CDR1 SGHTA, CDR2 FQGTGA. Trimming took 6 bases from V and 8 from J, leaving 17 bases between them.

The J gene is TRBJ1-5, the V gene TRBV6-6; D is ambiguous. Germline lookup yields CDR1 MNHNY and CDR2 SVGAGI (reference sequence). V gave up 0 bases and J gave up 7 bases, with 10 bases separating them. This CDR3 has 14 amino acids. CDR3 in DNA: TGTGCCAGCAGTTACTCGGGTAGCGGCCAGCCCCAGCATTTT. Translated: CASSYSGSGQPQHF.

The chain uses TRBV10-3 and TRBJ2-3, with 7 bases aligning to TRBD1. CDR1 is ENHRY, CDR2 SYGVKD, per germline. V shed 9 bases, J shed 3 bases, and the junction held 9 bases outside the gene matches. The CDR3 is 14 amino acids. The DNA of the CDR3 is TGTGCCATTAAGGGGCACAGGGGAACAGATACGCAGTATTTT. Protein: CAIKGHRGTDTQYF.

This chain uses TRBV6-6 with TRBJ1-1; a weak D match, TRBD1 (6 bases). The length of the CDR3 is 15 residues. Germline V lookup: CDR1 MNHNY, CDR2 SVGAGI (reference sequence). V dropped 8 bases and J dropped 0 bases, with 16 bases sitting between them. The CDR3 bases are TGTGCCAGCGTCCCCCGGGGACATATGAACACTGAAGCTTTCTTT. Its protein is CASVPRGHMNTEAFF.

The CDR3 loop reads CASSQTSDSYYEQYF. DNA for the CDR3: TGTGCCAGCAGCCAAACTTCGGACTCTTACTACGAGCAGTACTTC. The J gene is TRBJ2-7, the V gene TRBV11-2; possible D gene TRBD2, 5 bases. The CDR3 spans 15 residues. Trimming stripped 5 bases from V and 3 bases from J, with 17 bases between. Germline CDR1 and CDR2: SGHAT and FQNNGV.

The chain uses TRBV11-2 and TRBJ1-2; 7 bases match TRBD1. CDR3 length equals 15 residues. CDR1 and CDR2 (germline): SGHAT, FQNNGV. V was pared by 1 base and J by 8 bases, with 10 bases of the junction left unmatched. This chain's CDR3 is CASSLAGRGREGYTF. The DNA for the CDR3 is TGTGCCAGCAGCTTAGCTGGCAGGGGGAGAGAGGGCTACACCTTC. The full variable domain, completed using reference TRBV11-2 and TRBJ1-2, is EAGVAQSPRYKIIEKRQSVAFWCNPISGHATLYWYQQILGQGPKLLIQFQNNGVVDDSQLPKDRFSAERLKGVDSTLKIQPAKLEDSAVYLCASSLAGRGREGYTFGSGTRLTVV.

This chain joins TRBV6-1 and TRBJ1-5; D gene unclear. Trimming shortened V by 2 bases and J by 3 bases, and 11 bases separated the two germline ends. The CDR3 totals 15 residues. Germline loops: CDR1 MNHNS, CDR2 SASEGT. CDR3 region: CASSERTATNQPQHF. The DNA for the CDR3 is TGTGCCAGCAGTGAAAGGACGGCTACCAATCAGCCCCAGCATTTT.